This T cell receptor beta chain was recorded in a study of beta chain features in type 1 diabetes. Sequenced material consisted of expressed TCRB transcripts (all of the isolated RNA was reverse transcribed). Generated by immunoSEQ multiplex PCR, the TCRdb table keeps only in-frame clones and is missing some. The repertoire has over 150,000 clones, roughly an eighth of them found once; the top ten carry roughly 0.56%. The CDR3 covers 18 residues. The sequencing sample was made of central memory CD4+ T cells from blood. This TCR came from a woman between 18 and 29 years old in good health. The chain links TRBV21-1 to TRBJ1-5; TRBD1, the table's D call, lacks a check against the DNA. TRBV21-1 corresponds to a pseudogene. This CDR3 is CASSFQRPATGHNQPQHF. Written as DNA, the CDR3 is TGTGCCAGCAGCTTCCAGAGACCGGCCACAGGGCACAATCAGCCCCAGCATTTT.